The T cell receptor beta chain under discussion was sequenced for a study of blood T cell repertoires in COVID-19. Whole-study context: The United States, Italy and Spain were the sources of the acute and convalescent COVID-19 samples. From T cells, B-cell-depleted T cells, or PBMCs came the material, which was cDNA or gDNA.

The CDR3 is made up of 18 amino acids. Looked up from germline, CDR1 is SGHNT and CDR2 is YYREEE (reference sequence). V was pared by 3 bases and J by 5 bases, with 9 bases of the junction left unmatched. As handled by the study authors: Estimated nucleated cell counts came from reference gene primer amplification. Sequenced by immunoSEQ multiplex PCR; TCRdb stores in-frame clones only, minus some. V, J and clone size are those of that table, while D and trimming were read from the DNA. The sample carries 35,000 to 50,000 clones, approximately 81% recorded once. This clone was detected only once. Sequencing was performed on peripheral blood. The rearrangement uses TRBV5-4 and TRBJ2-2, with 14 bases identical to TRBD2. The sequence came from a woman aged 70-85 years with acute or convalescent COVID-19. The CDR3 DNA follows: TGTGCCAGCAGCTCAGGGACTAGCGGGAGTTTTAGAACCGGGGAGCTGTTTTTT. Its translation: CASSSGTSGSFRTGELFF.